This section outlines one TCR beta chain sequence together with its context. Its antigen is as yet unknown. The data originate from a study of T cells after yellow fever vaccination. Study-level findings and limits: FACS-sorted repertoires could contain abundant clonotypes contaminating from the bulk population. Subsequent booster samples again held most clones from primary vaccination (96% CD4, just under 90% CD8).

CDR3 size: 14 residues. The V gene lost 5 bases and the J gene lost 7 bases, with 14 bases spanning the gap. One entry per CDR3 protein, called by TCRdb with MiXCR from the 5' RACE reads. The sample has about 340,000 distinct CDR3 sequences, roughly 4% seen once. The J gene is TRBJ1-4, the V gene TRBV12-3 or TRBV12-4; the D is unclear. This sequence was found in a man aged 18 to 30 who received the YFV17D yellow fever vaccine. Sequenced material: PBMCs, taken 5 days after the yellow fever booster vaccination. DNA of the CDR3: TGTGCCAGCAGTACTACCCGGCGGGGTGAAAAACTGTTTTTT. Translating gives CASSTTRRGEKLFF.